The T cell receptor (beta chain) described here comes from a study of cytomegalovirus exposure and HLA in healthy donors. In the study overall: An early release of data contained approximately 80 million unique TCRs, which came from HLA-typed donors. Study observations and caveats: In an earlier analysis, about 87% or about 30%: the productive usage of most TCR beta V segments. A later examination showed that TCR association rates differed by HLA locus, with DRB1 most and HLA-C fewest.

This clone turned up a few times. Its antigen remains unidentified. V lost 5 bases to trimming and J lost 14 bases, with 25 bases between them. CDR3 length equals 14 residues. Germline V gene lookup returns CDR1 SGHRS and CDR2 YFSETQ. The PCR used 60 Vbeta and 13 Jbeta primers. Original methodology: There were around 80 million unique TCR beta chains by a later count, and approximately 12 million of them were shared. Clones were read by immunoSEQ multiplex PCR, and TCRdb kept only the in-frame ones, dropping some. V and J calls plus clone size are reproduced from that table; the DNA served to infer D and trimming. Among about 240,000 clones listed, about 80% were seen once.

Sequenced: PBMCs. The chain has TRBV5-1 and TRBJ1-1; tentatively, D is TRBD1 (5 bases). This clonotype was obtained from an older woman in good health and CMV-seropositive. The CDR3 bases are TGCGCCAGCAGAGGAATTGCGGCGGAGGGGAATTCATTCTTT. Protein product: CASRGIAAEGNSFF.